This is a list of T cell receptor beta chains from one sample in a study of CD8 T cell repertoires and HIV-1 epitope variants. Their target antigens are unknown. Profiled with immunoSEQ multiplex PCR; TCRdb holds only in-frame clones, not every one. The sample includes 5,200 or so clones, approximately 72% of them seen just once. Sequencing used cultured CD8+ T cells derived from PBMCs. The receptor source for this set is a male donor with HIV. Each CDR3 is given with its conserved first and last residue. The order of the fields is V gene, D gene, J gene, clone size, CDR3 protein, CDR3 DNA. D genes are given only for firm matches. The listing skips clone size in some rows; elsewhere it reads once, few, many or a size class.

TRBV2	.	TRBJ2-1	.	CASITPRRGISYNEQFF	TGTGCCAGCATTACCCCCCGGAGAGGGATATCCTACAATGAGCAGTTCTTC
TRBV4-3	.	TRBJ1-1	once	CASSQEPMNTEAFF	TGCGCCAGCAGCCAAGAACCCATGAACACTGAAGCTTTCTTT
TRBV6-5	TRBD1	TRBJ1-1	.	CASSYEGATEAFF	TGTGCCAGCAGTTACGAGGGGGCCACTGAAGCTTTCTTT
TRBV9	.	TRBJ1-1	.	CASSPQGTEAFF	TGTGCCAGCAGCCCGCAGGGGACTGAAGCTTTCTTT
TRBV9	.	TRBJ1-3	.	CASSPLTDGGNTIYF	TGTGCCAGCAGCCCCTTAACCGACGGGGGAAACACCATATATTTT
TRBV4-2	.	TRBJ2-3	.	CASSQEDRSADTQYF	TGTGCCAGCAGCCAAGAAGATCGGTCGGCAGATACGCAGTATTTT
TRBV7-2	.	TRBJ2-2	.	CASRATSRANTGELFF	TGTGCCAGCAGGGCCACCTCCCGTGCGAACACCGGGGAGCTGTTTTTT
TRBV6-5	TRBD1	TRBJ2-7	.	CASSYSRTGGYEQYF	TGTGCCAGCAGTTACTCGAGGACAGGTGGTTACGAGCAGTACTTC
TRBV27	.	TRBJ1-1	.	CASIGGAEAFF	TGTGCCAGCATTGGGGGGGCTGAAGCTTTCTTT
TRBV21-1	.	TRBJ2-2	.	CASSWKGTGNTGELFF	TGTGCCAGCAGCTGGAAAGGGACCGGGAACACCGGGGAGCTGTTTTTT
TRBV4-3	.	TRBJ1-5	.	CASSQDRYQPQHF	TGCGCCAGCAGCCAAGACAGGTATCAGCCCCAGCATTTT
TRBV6-1	.	TRBJ2-2	.	CASFSGALSGELFF	TGTGCCAGCTTTAGTGGGGCTCTCTCCGGGGAGCTGTTTTTT
TRBV7-2	.	TRBJ2-7	.	CASSLGSRDYYEQYF	TGTGCCAGCAGCTTAGGAAGCAGGGATTACTACGAGCAGTACTTC
TRBV5-6	TRBD1	TRBJ1-2	large	CASSDPGTGVLGAF	TGTGCCAGCAGCGATCCCGGGACAGGGGTCCTCGGTGCCTTC
TRBV7-7	.	TRBJ1-1	few	CASSLGENTEAFF	TGTGCCAGCAGCTTAGGGGAGAACACTGAAGCTTTCTTT
TRBV5-1	.	TRBJ1-2	large	CASSSQETNYGYTF	TGCGCCAGCAGCTCGCAGGAGACTAACTATGGCTACACCTTC
TRBV11-2	.	TRBJ2-5	.	CASSPQEGAGGGETQYF	TGTGCCAGCAGCCCACAGGAGGGGGCAGGAGGTGGGGAGACCCAGTACTTC
TRBV28	TRBD1	TRBJ1-3	few	CASSLLLAGTDSGNTIYF	TGTGCCAGCAGTTTATTACTCGCCGGGACAGACTCTGGAAACACCATATATTTT
TRBV6-1	.	TRBJ1-2	.	CASSGDNYGYTF	TGTGCCAGCAGTGGGGACAACTATGGCTACACCTTC
TRBV7-9	.	TRBJ2-7	.	CASSSDVSAYEQYF	TGTGCCAGCAGTTCAGATGTCTCGGCCTACGAGCAGTACTTC
TRBV28	.	TRBJ1-2	.	CASRELGGLIYGYTF	TGTGCCAGCAGGGAACTAGGGGGGTTGATCTATGGCTACACCTTC
TRBV7-9	.	TRBJ2-3	few	CASSEGTDTQYF	TGTGCCAGCAGTGAGGGGACAGATACGCAGTATTTT
TRBV6-5	.	TRBJ1-1	.	CASSYSIEGVDTEAFF	TGTGCCAGCAGTTACTCGATAGAGGGGGTTGACACTGAAGCTTTCTTT
TRBV6-1	.	TRBJ1-1	.	CASSEVGGDIAEAFF	TGTGCCAGCAGTGAAGTTGGAGGGGATATCGCTGAAGCTTTCTTT
TRBV7-8	.	TRBJ2-1	few	CASQSSPGSSYNEQFF	TGTGCCAGCCAGTCCTCCCCCGGCAGCTCCTACAATGAGCAGTTCTTC
TRBV13	.	TRBJ2-7	.	CASSLGSPYEQYF	TGTGCCAGCAGCTTAGGGTCTCCCTACGAGCAGTACTTC
TRBV7-7	.	TRBJ2-1	.	CASSLRNNREGSYNEQFF	TGTGCTAGCAGCCTAAGAAATAACAGGGAAGGCTCCTACAATGAGCAGTTCTTC
TRBV28	.	TRBJ2-7	.	CASSGRESSYEQYF	TGTGCCAGCAGCGGCCGGGAAAGCTCCTACGAGCAGTACTTC
TRBV28	.	TRBJ2-1	few	CASSDNEQFF	TGTGCCAGCAGTGACAATGAGCAGTTCTTC
TRBV7-6	.	TRBJ2-1	.	CASSLDAGEQFF	TGTGCCAGCAGCCTCGACGCAGGCGAGCAGTTCTTC
TRBV5-8	.	TRBJ2-7	.	CASSFGTVYEQYF	TGTGCCAGCAGCTTTGGGACGGTGTACGAGCAGTACTTC
TRBV27	.	TRBJ2-7	few	CASSSGPTAYEQYF	TGTGCCAGCAGTTCTGGACCCACCGCCTACGAGCAGTACTTC
TRBV6-5	.	TRBJ2-1	.	CATQPYHSYNEQFF	TGTGCCACCCAGCCCTATCACTCCTACAATGAGCAGTTCTTC
TRBV19	TRBD1	TRBJ2-5	few	CASTLRQGAETQYF	TGTGCCAGTACCCTTAGACAGGGGGCGGAGACCCAGTACTTC
TRBV28	.	TRBJ1-1	.	CASSTQGRATEAFF	TGTGCCAGCTCTACTCAGGGCAGGGCCACTGAAGCTTTCTTT
TRBV30	.	TRBJ1-1	.	CAWSVTQANTEAFF	TGTGCCTGGAGTGTAACCCAGGCGAACACTGAAGCTTTCTTT
TRBV28	.	TRBJ2-7	medium-sized	CASSLLLISYEQYF	TGTGCCAGCAGTCTTCTCTTGATCTCCTACGAGCAGTACTTC
TRBV10-3	TRBD1	TRBJ1-2	.	CAISIYGTGGGYTF	TGTGCCATCAGTATCTATGGGACAGGAGGGGGCTACACCTTC
TRBV9	TRBD2	TRBJ2-2	.	CASRWGGTGELFF	TGTGCCAGCCGGTGGGGGGGCACCGGGGAGCTGTTTTTT
TRBV7-2	TRBD2	TRBJ2-3	.	CASSLGRASGNTQYF	TGTGCCAGCAGCTTAGGTCGGGCTAGCGGCAATACGCAGTATTTT
TRBV19	TRBD2	TRBJ2-1	.	CASSIEGGRSYNEQFF	TGTGCCAGTAGTATAGAGGGCGGGAGGTCCTACAATGAGCAGTTCTTC
TRBV5-5	.	TRBJ2-5	once	CASSLKSPAIETQYF	TGTGCCAGCAGCTTGAAGAGCCCAGCCATCGAGACCCAGTACTTC
TRBV5-6	.	TRBJ1-1	.	CASSFGTGNTEAFF	TGTGCCAGCAGCTTTGGGACTGGGAACACTGAAGCTTTCTTT
TRBV4-3	.	TRBJ2-7	once	CASSQELVAYEQYF	TGCGCCAGCAGCCAAGAACTAGTGGCCTACGAGCAGTACTTC
TRBV28	TRBD1	TRBJ2-5	.	CASMGDSLREVQETQYF	TGTGCCAGCATGGGGGACAGCCTTAGGGAAGTCCAAGAGACCCAGTACTTC
TRBV6-5	.	TRBJ2-7	.	CASSYSQGYEQYF	TGTGCCAGCAGTTACTCGCAGGGCTACGAGCAGTACTTC
TRBV7-9	TRBD1	TRBJ1-4	few	CASSSTGGMEKLFF	TGTGCCAGCAGCTCCACAGGGGGGATGGAAAAACTGTTTTTT
TRBV28	.	TRBJ2-7	.	CASSFPGDPYEQYF	TGTGCCAGCAGTTTCCCAGGGGACCCCTACGAGCAGTACTTC
TRBV5-6	.	TRBJ2-7	.	CASSPGGPSYEQYF	TGTGCCAGCAGCCCCGGCGGACCTTCCTACGAGCAGTACTTC
TRBV6-1	.	TRBJ2-5	.	CASSRLEVETQYF	TGTGCCAGCAGCCGACTAGAGGTGGAGACCCAGTACTTC